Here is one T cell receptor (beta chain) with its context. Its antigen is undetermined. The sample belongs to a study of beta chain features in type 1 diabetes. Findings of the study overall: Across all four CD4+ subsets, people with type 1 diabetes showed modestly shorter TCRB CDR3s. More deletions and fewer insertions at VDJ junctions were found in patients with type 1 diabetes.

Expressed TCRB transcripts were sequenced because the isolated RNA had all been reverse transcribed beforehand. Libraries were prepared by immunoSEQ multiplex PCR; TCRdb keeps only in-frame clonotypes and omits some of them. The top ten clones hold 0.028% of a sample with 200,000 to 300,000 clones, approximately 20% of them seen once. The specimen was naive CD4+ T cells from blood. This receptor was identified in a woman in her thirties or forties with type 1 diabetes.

CDR3 amino acids: CSVDKRVGTSGNEQFF. In DNA, the CDR3 is TGCAGCGTTGATAAACGGGTAGGGACTAGCGGTAATGAGCAGTTCTTC. This chain connects TRBV29-1 to TRBJ2-1; TRBD2 matches at 11 bases. V lost 3 bases to trimming and J lost 7 bases; unmatched junction nucleotides: 11. The germline V gene encodes CDR1 SQVTM and CDR2 ANQGSEA. CDR3 length: 16 amino acids.